One T cell receptor beta chain is described in this entry. This clone was observed once. No antigen is known for it. There are no base qualities to consult, and no much larger clone falls within one base. These data belong to a study of cytomegalovirus exposure and HLA in healthy donors (dated by TCRdb to about 2017). Some background on the complete study: According to a later analysis, the 110 or so validation repertoires were produced on the same platform as the 700 or so repertoires of the first cohort. The study aimed to test whether signatures of past pathogen exposure could be identified by cataloging public T cell receptors. In addition to the first cohort of around 670 subjects, a separate validation cohort of 130 or so different subjects was used. High-throughput TCR immunosequencing, statistical association of individual TCRs with disease status, and machine learning were combined to predict cytomegalovirus infection status. Results and caveats for the whole study, not just this receptor: The study listed approximately 150 TCR beta chains as associated with cytomegalovirus. Across donors, most TCR sequences were observed very rarely, whereas some public TCRs were present in many individuals. A later analysis lacked HLA typing for the validation cohort, so it scored co-occurrence in that cohort across all 110 or so repertoires. In both the original and validation cohorts, the classifier was reported to diagnose cytomegalovirus status with high specificity and sensitivity. In a later analysis, TCRs clustered in the first cohort were found to also tend to co-occur in the roughly 120 validation repertoires, with about 94% of cluster scores above 0. In vitro tests confirmed that a few of the cytomegalovirus-associated TCR beta chains recognize cytomegalovirus antigens. The authors suggested that the approach could potentially be generalized to other disease states and immunological phenotypes.

The CDR3 starts with the cysteine, ends with the phenylalanine, and has 19 residues. Solely the CDR3 DNA is kept, with 57 bases framed from the first base. The library was made by the immunoSEQ multiplex PCR assay. In the authors' own workflow: A statistical classification framework was developed to diagnose cytomegalovirus status using the catalog of TCR beta chain sequences. The table was pulled from immuneACCESS by TCRdb, which kept in-frame rearrangements only. Such tables lose some clones; where checked, under half of the loss comes from unresolved V genes, and the rest has no known cause. D and trimming come from the DNA, and the V and J calls and clone size come from that table. The sample records 110,000 or so clones, approximately 81% of which are singletons. Around 1.9% of the sample is held by the ten biggest clonotypes. The donors belonged to the validation cohort of over a hundred subjects, which was separate from the roughly 700-subject first cohort.

Material for sequencing was PBMCs. The chain employs TRBV1 and TRBJ2-2; the table's D call TRBD2 went unverified against the DNA. TRBV1 is designated a pseudogene. The receptor was isolated from a woman aged 30 to 39 in good health and CMV-seronegative. The CDR3 here reads CTSSQAKKGLATNTGELFF. DNA sequence: TGCACCAGCAGCCAAGCTAAAAAGGGACTAGCGACGAACACCGGGGAGCTGTTTTTT.